This TCR beta chain comes out of a study of shared clonotypes between healthy human individuals. The table came from immunoSEQ multiplex PCR; TCRdb's copy has only in-frame clones and leaves some out. This sample has about 2.4 million clones, with 93% found just once. The sequenced material came from naive CD4+ T cells from PBMCs. Subset indicated: CD45RA+ positively selected. The sequence came from a man between 18 and 35 years old in good health. Some clones in this sample may be carry-over from other donors' samples.

CDR3 residues: CASTSLGRFSYGYTF. The CDR3 DNA follows: TGTGCCAGCACCTCCTTGGGGAGGTTTAGCTATGGCTACACCTTC. The rearrangement joins TRBV6-1 to TRBJ1-2; no definite D call. Germline V lookup: CDR1 MNHNS, CDR2 SASEGT. This CDR3 spans 15 amino acids. Trimming removed 7 bases from V and 4 bases from J, with 19 bases in between.